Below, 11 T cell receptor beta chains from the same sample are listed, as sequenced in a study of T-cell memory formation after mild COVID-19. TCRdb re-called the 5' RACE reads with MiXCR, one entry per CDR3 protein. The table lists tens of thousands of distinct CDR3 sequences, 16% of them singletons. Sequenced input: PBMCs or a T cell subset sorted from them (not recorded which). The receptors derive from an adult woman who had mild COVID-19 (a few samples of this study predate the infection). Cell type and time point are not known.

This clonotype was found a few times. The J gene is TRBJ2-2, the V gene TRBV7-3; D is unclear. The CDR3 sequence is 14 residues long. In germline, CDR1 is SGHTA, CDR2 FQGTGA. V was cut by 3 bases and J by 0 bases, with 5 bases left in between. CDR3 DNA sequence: TGTGCCAGCAGCTTCGTGTCGAACACCGGGGAGCTGTTTTTT. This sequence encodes CASSFVSNTGELFF. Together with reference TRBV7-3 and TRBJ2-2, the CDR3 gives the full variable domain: GAGVSQTPSNKVTEKGKYVELRCDPISGHTALYWYRQSLGQGPEFLIYFQGTGAADDSGLPNDRFFAVRPEGSVSTLKIQRTERGDSAVYLCASSFVSNTGELFFGEGSRLTVL.

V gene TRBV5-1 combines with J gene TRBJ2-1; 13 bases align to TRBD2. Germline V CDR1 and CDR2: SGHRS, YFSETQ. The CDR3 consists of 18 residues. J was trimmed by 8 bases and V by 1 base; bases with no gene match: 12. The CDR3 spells CASSLTISGTSGIDEQFF. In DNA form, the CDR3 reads TGCGCCAGCAGCTTGACTATTTCAGGGACTAGCGGGATCGATGAGCAGTTCTTC.

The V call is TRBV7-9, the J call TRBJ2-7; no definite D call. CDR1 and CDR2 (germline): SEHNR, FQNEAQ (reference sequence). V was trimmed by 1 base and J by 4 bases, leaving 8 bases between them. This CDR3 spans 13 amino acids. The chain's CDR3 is CASSLVPVYEQYF. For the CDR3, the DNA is TGTGCCAGCAGCTTAGTTCCGGTATACGAGCAGTACTTC.

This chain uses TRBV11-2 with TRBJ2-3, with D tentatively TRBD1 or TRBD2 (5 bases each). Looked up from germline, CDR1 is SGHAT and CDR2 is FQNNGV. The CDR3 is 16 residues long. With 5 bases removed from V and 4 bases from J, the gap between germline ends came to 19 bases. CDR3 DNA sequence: TGTGCCAGCAGCAAATTCAGGGACGCCTGGGCAGATACGCAGTATTTT. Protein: CASSKFRDAWADTQYF. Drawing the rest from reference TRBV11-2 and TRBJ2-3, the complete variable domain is EAGVAQSPRYKIIEKRQSVAFWCNPISGHATLYWYQQILGQGPKLLIQFQNNGVVDDSQLPKDRFSAERLKGVDSTLKIQPAKLEDSAVYLCASSKFRDAWADTQYFGPGTRLTVL.

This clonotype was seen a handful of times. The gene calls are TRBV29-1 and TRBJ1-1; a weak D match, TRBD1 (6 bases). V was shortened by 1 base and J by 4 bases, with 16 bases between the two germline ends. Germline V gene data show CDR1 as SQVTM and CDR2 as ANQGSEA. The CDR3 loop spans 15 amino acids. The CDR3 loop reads CSVEGQVQVGTEAFF. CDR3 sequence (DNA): TGCAGCGTTGAAGGACAGGTACAGGTTGGCACTGAAGCTTTCTTT.

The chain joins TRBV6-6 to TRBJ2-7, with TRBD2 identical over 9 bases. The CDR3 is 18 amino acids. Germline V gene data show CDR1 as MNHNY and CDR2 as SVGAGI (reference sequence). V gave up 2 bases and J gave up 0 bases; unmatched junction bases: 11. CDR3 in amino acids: CASSYGERAGGSSYEQYF. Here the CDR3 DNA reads TGTGCCAGCAGTTACGGGGAACGAGCGGGAGGTTCCTCCTACGAGCAGTACTTC.

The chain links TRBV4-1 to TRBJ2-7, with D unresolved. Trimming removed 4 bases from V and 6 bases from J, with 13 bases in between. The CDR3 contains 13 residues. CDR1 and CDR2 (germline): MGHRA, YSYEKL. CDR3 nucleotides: TGCGCCAGCAGCCCCTCCCTGGATCCCGAGCAGTACTTC. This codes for CASSPSLDPEQYF.

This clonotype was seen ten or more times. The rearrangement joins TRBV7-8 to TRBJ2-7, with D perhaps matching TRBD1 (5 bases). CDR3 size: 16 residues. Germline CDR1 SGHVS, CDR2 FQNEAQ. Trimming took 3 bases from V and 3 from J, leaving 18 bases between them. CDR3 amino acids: CASSLILGTGNYEQYF. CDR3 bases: TGTGCCAGCAGCTTGATCCTAGGCACAGGAAACTACGAGCAGTACTTC.

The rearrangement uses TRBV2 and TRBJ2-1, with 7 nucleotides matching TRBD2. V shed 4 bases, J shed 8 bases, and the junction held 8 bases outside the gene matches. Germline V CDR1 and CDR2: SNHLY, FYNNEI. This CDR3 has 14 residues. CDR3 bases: TGTGCCAGCAGTGCTGGCGGGAGATACGATGAGCAGTTCTTC. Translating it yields CASSAGGRYDEQFF.

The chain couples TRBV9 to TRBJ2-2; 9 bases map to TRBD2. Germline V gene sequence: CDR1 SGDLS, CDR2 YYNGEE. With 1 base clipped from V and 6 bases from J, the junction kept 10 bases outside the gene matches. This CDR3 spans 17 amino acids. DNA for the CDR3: TGTGCCAGCAGCGTACCCCAAGCGGGAGGCCCTCCCGGGGAGCTGTTTTTT. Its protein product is CASSVPQAGGPPGELFF.

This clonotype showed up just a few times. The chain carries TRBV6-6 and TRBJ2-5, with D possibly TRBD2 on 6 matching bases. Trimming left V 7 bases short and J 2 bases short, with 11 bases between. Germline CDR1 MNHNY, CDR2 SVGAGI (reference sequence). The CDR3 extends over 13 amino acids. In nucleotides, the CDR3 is TGTGCCAGCACAATAGCGGATCAAGAGACCCAGTACTTC. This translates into CASTIADQETQYF.